Following are 25 T cell receptor beta chains from one sample sequenced in a study of blood T cell repertoires in COVID-19. The repertoire was sequenced with immunoSEQ multiplex PCR; TCRdb's copy has only in-frame clones and lacks some. Among roughly 120,000 clones, roughly 80% were seen once, and the ten largest hold about 5.5%. Sequencing used peripheral blood. Every receptor here comes from a man at least 80 years old with COVID-19, enrolled during active disease.

The CDR3 spells CASSEAGQGRLPLSGNTIYF. In nucleotides, the CDR3 is TGTGCCAGCAGCGAAGCCGGACAGGGACGGTTGCCGCTCTCTGGAAACACCATATATTTT. This rearrangement joins TRBV4-2 to TRBJ1-3, with 8 bases fitting TRBD1. Per germline, CDR1 LGHNA and CDR2 YNFKEQ. The CDR3 covers 20 residues. With 5 bases clipped from V and 0 bases from J, the junction kept 18 bases outside the gene matches.

The table lists this clone with a count of one. This chain uses TRBV9 with TRBJ2-1; TRBD2 agrees at 9 bases. Germline loops: CDR1 SGDLS, CDR2 YYNGEE. This CDR3 contains 15 residues. Germline trimming cut 0 bases from V and 8 bases from J; bases unmatched to any gene: 6. CDR3 residues: CASSVGGSGSDEQFF. The CDR3 nucleotides read TGTGCCAGCAGCGTAGGGGGTAGCGGGAGTGATGAGCAGTTCTTC.

This clone was seen more than once but under ten times. The chain couples TRBV19 to TRBJ1-5; D is possibly TRBD1 (5 bases). Between the trimmed V and J ends, which lost 0 bases and 6 bases, there was a span of 12 bases. The CDR3 contains 15 residues. CDR1 is LNHDA and CDR2 is SQIVND in the germline V gene (reference sequence). The CDR3 loop reads CASSIDIQGGQPQHF. In DNA, the CDR3 is TGTGCCAGTAGTATAGATATCCAGGGCGGTCAGCCCCAGCATTTT.

This clone was recorded once. The V gene is TRBV5-6, the J gene TRBJ2-3, with 10 nucleotides matching TRBD2. Germline loops: CDR1 SGHDT, CDR2 YYEEEE. J gave up 0 bases and V 6 bases, and 7 bases lay outside the gene matches. The CDR3 runs to 16 residues. This chain's CDR3 is CASTAGTSASTDTQYF. The CDR3 DNA is TGTGCCAGCACCGCCGGGACTAGCGCGAGCACAGATACGCAGTATTTT.

The CDR3 is CATSEGGQGAQSYEQYF. CDR3 nucleotides: TGTGCCACCAGTGAAGGCGGACAGGGGGCCCAATCCTACGAGCAGTACTTC. The V call is TRBV24-1, the J call TRBJ2-7; 11 positions agree with TRBD1. Trimming cost V 4 bases and J 1 base; bases outside gene matches: 8. This CDR3 has 17 amino acids. Germline V gives CDR1 KGHDR, CDR2 SFDVKD.

This clone has a single count. This chain links TRBV7-8 with TRBJ1-5; 7 positions match TRBD1. J lost 9 bases, V lost 1 base, and 9 bases had no gene match. This CDR3 is 15 amino acids long. Germline CDR1 is SGHVS and CDR2 is FQNEAQ. CDR3 region: CASSLGVTGQRPQHF. Written as DNA, the CDR3 is TGTGCCAGCAGCTTAGGGGTGACAGGGCAAAGGCCCCAGCATTTT.

The V and J genes are TRBV5-1 and TRBJ2-2, with D perhaps TRBD2 (8 bases). V was cut by 0 bases and J by 1 base, with 13 bases left in between. CDR1 and CDR2 (germline): SGHRS, YFSETQ. The CDR3 runs to 17 residues. The CDR3 bases are TGCGCCAGCAGCTTGGACAGGGGACTAGAGAACACCGGGGAGCTGTTTTTT. Its protein product is CASSLDRGLENTGELFF.

The chain couples TRBV19 to TRBJ1-2; TRBD1 is a possible D gene (5 bases). Trimming stripped 6 bases from V and 4 bases from J, with 15 bases between. Germline CDR1 is LNHDA and CDR2 is SQIVND (reference sequence). The CDR3 loop spans 14 amino acids. In DNA form, the CDR3 reads TGTGCCAGTAGACCTTCGCGGGGGGTCTATGGCTACACCTTC. Amino acid sequence: CASRPSRGVYGYTF.

The chain employs TRBV7-9 and TRBJ1-4; D is unresolved. The V gene lost 8 bases and the J gene lost 10 bases, with 11 bases spanning the gap. This CDR3 region has 11 residues. CDR1 and CDR2 from the germline V gene are SEHNR and FQNEAQ (reference sequence). The CDR3 spells CASSWQSKLFF. The CDR3 DNA is TGTGCCAGCTCTTGGCAGTCAAAACTGTTTTTT.

This rearrangement joins TRBV28 to TRBJ1-2; 8 positions match TRBD1. Per germline, CDR1 MDHEN and CDR2 SYDVKM. Unmatched junction bases numbered 9, after V lost 6 bases and J lost 3 bases. This CDR3 has 15 residues. The DNA for the CDR3 is TGTGCCAGCAGGGCTACAGGGGGTAATGACTATGGCTACACCTTC. Amino acid sequence: CASRATGGNDYGYTF.

This clone was detected a few times. The chain links TRBV5-8 to TRBJ2-5; 8 nucleotides match TRBD2. From germline, CDR1 is SGHTS and CDR2 YDEGEE. The CDR3 covers 15 residues. Unmatched junction bases numbered 6, after V lost 1 base and J lost 4 bases. For the CDR3, the DNA is TGTGCCAGCAGCTTGTTAAGCGGGAGAGGAGAGACCCAGTACTTC. Its protein product is CASSLLSGRGETQYF.

The chain is built from TRBV6-5 and TRBJ2-1, with a possible D match to TRBD2 (6 bases). The germline V and J ends were trimmed by 10 bases and 2 bases, with 15 bases remaining between them. In germline, CDR1 is MNHEY, CDR2 SVGAGI. This CDR3 region has 14 residues. The CDR3 loop is CATHGGAAYNEQFF. Written as DNA, the CDR3 is TGTGCCACCCACGGGGGAGCCGCCTACAATGAGCAGTTCTTC.

The V and J genes are TRBV27 and TRBJ2-1, with 11 bases matching TRBD2. Trimming at V came to 7 bases and at J to 5 bases, leaving 7 bases not matched to a gene. CDR1 and CDR2 (germline): MNHEY, SMNVEV (reference sequence). This CDR3 spans 15 amino acids. CDR3 residues: CASTLSGRGHNEQFF. DNA for the CDR3: TGTGCCAGCACCCTTAGCGGGAGGGGGCACAATGAGCAGTTCTTC.

For this clone: The same CDR3 is also encoded by other DNA sequences in this sample. V gene TRBV28 combines with J gene TRBJ2-7; 8 nucleotides align to TRBD2. This CDR3 comprises 14 residues. The V segment lost 7 bases and the J segment 3 bases; nucleotides outside the gene matches: 8. The germline V gene encodes CDR1 MDHEN and CDR2 SYDVKM. CDR3 amino acids: CASTLSGRGYEQYF. The CDR3 DNA sequence: TGTGCCAGCACCTTAAGCGGGAGAGGCTACGAGCAGTACTTC. The variable domain in full, completed from reference TRBV28 and TRBJ2-7, reads DVKVTQSSRYLVKRTGEKVFLECVQDMDHENMFWYRQDPGLGLRLIYFSYDVKMKEKGDIPEGYSVSREKKERFSLILESASTNQTSMYLCASTLSGRGYEQYFGPGTRLTVT.

This clone is a singleton in its sample. The V gene is TRBV7-2, the J gene TRBJ2-2, with 9 nucleotides matching TRBD2. Trimming removed 5 bases from V and 3 bases from J; junction bases left unmatched: 7. Germline V gives CDR1 SGHTA, CDR2 FQGNSA. This CDR3 region has 16 residues. The CDR3: CASSAVTSGYTGELFF. DNA of the CDR3: TGTGCCAGCAGCGCCGTGACTAGCGGATACACCGGGGAGCTGTTTTTT.

The chain has TRBV2 and TRBJ1-4, with 8 bases aligning to TRBD1. Germline-derived CDR1 and CDR2 are SNHLY and FYNNEI. This CDR3 spans 14 amino acids. V lost 6 bases and J lost 8; bases outside the gene matches: 8. CDR3 sequence: CASSSNRGNEKLFF. CDR3 coding DNA: TGTGCCAGCAGCTCTAACAGGGGGAACGAAAAACTGTTTTTT.

J is TRBJ2-1 and V is TRBV7-3; 11 nucleotides agree with TRBD2. CDR3 length equals 14 residues. Germline trimming cut 3 bases from V and 10 bases from J; bases unmatched to any gene: 5. CDR1 is SGHTA, CDR2 FQGTGA, per germline. In DNA, the CDR3 is TGTGCCAGCAGCTTGGGACTAGCGGCTAGCGAGCAGTTCTTC. Its protein is CASSLGLAASEQFF.

V usage is TRBV6-5 and J usage is TRBJ2-3, with 12 bases aligning to TRBD2. The CDR3 length is 15 residues. Germline V CDR1 and CDR2: MNHEY, SVGAGI. V lost 8 bases and J lost 4; bases outside the gene matches: 7. The CDR3 sequence is CASRLTSGRPDTQYF. The CDR3 DNA reads TGTGCCAGCCGTTTAACTAGCGGGAGGCCAGATACGCAGTATTTT.

The chain combines TRBV3-1 (or the pseudogene TRBV3-2) with TRBJ2-7, with 9 bases identical to TRBD2. V lost 3 bases and J lost 6; bases outside the gene matches: 12. Germline values: CDR1 LGHDT, CDR2 YNNKEL (reference sequence). This CDR3 comprises 16 residues. The CDR3 region is CASSHLIAGDGSEQYF. In DNA, the CDR3 is TGTGCCAGCAGCCACTTGATAGCGGGAGATGGTAGCGAGCAGTACTTC.

The sample holds a few counts of this clone. As the CDR3 is not closed by the conserved phenylalanine or tryptophan, this likely results from a read error. Because the CDR3's place on the DNA is in doubt, the DNA is left out and the CDR3 is given as listed by TCRdb. This chain joins TRBV5-6 and TRBJ1-2; the table assigns TRBD1, which was not confirmed against the DNA. The CDR3 spans 17 residues, counting both ends. Germline V lookup: CDR1 SGHDT, CDR2 YYEEEE. The CDR3 sequence is CASSTGTGGREDTRAVI.

This chain links TRBV7-2 with TRBJ2-3; D ambiguous. The germline gives CDR1 SGHTA, CDR2 FQGNSA. The CDR3 has 14 residues. V lost 3 bases, J lost 0 bases, and 7 bases lay in between. In DNA, the CDR3 is TGTGCCAGCAGCTTTAGACTGAGCACAGATACGCAGTATTTT. Protein product: CASSFRLSTDTQYF.

This chain joins TRBV5-4 and TRBJ2-1, with 15 bases aligning to TRBD2. This CDR3 region has 16 residues. After removal of 2 bases from V and 13 bases from J, the junction contained 10 bases not matched to a gene. Germline assignment: CDR1 SGHNT and CDR2 YYREEE (reference sequence). In DNA form, the CDR3 reads TGTGCCAGCAGCTTCGGACTAGCGGGAGGGCCGAAGGATCAGTTCTTC. Translation: CASSFGLAGGPKDQFF.

Note on this clone: Its ends do not fully match the called genes, so a read error is possible. The same CDR3 is also encoded by other DNA sequences in this sample. The chain joins TRBV6-5 to TRBJ2-7, with TRBD1 identical over 11 bases. Germline CDR1 reads MNHEY; CDR2 reads SVGAGI. The CDR3 length is 16 residues. The CDR3 nucleotides read TGTGCCAGCAGTTACTTGCGGACAGGGGGCTCCTACGAACAGTACTTC. It codes for CASSYLRTGGSYEQYF.

This chain joins TRBV7-8 and TRBJ1-3; D unclear. The CDR3 consists of 14 residues. Germline V gene data show CDR1 as SGHVS and CDR2 as FQNEAQ. The V and J ends lost 2 bases and 0 bases respectively, with 5 bases between them. CDR3 nucleotide sequence: TGTGCCAGCAGCTTAAGCCGCTCTGGAAACACCATATATTTT. This codes for CASSLSRSGNTIYF.

The chain couples TRBV5-1 to TRBJ2-3, with D uncertain. V lost 4 bases, J lost 4 bases, and 10 bases lay in between. Germline V lookup: CDR1 SGHRS, CDR2 YFSETQ. There are 13 residues in the CDR3. The CDR3 DNA reads TGCGCCAGCAGCCCCGGGTCGGCAGATACGCAGTATTTT. It translates to CASSPGSADTQYF.